A selection of T cell receptor beta chains follows, all from one sample in a study of radiotherapy plus CTLA-4 blockade in lung cancer. Here immunoSEQ multiplex PCR was the method, and the copy in TCRdb shows in-frame clones only, minus some. The sample holds over 60,000 clones, about nine tenths seen once. The specimen was peripheral blood, collected from a patient treated with radiotherapy plus ipilimumab. The receptor set was obtained from a human donor with non-small cell lung cancer that progressed on radiotherapy plus ipilimumab. Both conserved end residues are part of each CDR3. Each record gives: clone size, D gene, CDR3 length, V gene, J gene, CDR3 protein, CDR3 DNA. A D gene is named only where the DNA matches it firmly. Only part of the rows carry a size: once, few, many, or a class if the clone is expanded.

>NA|NA|13|TRBV2|TRBJ2-5
CASSEQSRETQYF
TGTGCCAGCAGTGAACAGTCCCGGGAGACCCAGTACTTC
>NA|NA|11|TRBV1|TRBJ2-1
CTSSRINEQFF
TGCACCAGCAGCCGTATCAATGAGCAGTTCTTC
>NA|NA|15|TRBV28|TRBJ2-5
CASTSGAGSEETQYF
TGTGCCAGCACCTCAGGTGCAGGGTCGGAAGAGACCCAGTACTTC
>NA|TRBD1|14|TRBV9|TRBJ2-1
CASSGTQGAHEQFF
TGTGCCAGCAGCGGAACACAGGGGGCGCATGAGCAGTTCTTC
>NA|NA|16|TRBV19|TRBJ2-1
CASSIFWLTDHNEQFF
TGTGCCAGTAGTATTTTTTGGCTAACAGACCACAATGAGCAGTTCTTC
>NA|TRBD1|15|TRBV6-5|TRBJ2-5
CASSYFRQGLGTQYF
TGTGCCAGCAGTTACTTCCGACAGGGTCTCGGGACCCAGTACTTC
>NA|NA|14|TRBV19|TRBJ2-1
CASSSATGAHEQFF
TGTGCCAGTAGTAGTGCGACGGGGGCCCATGAGCAGTTCTTC
>NA|NA|15|TRBV7-3|TRBJ2-1
CASSPGGGSRSEQFF
TGTGCCAGCAGCCCCGGGGGCGGGAGTCGCAGTGAGCAGTTCTTC
>NA|TRBD1|15|TRBV5-1|TRBJ1-2
CASSRSQGADYGYTF
TGCGCCAGCAGCAGATCCCAGGGGGCTGATTATGGCTACACCTTC
>NA|NA|14|TRBV5-6|TRBJ2-7
CASSLEPGTYEQYF
TGTGCCAGCAGCTTGGAACCAGGAACCTACGAGCAGTACTTC
>NA|NA|13|TRBV4-2|TRBJ2-7
CASSPISTKQQYF
TGTGCCAGCAGCCCCATTAGTACTAAGCAGCAGTACTTC
>NA|TRBD1|13|TRBV6-4|TRBJ2-3
CASSEDRTDTQYF
TGTGCCAGCAGTGAGGACAGGACAGATACGCAGTATTTT
>NA|NA|14|TRBV6-1|TRBJ1-3
CASSNFPSGNTIYF
TGTGCCAGCAGTAACTTCCCCTCTGGAAACACCATATATTTT
>NA|TRBD2|16|TRBV5-6|TRBJ2-1
CASSLGLAGGYNEQFF
TGTGCCAGCAGCCTGGGACTAGCGGGAGGGTACAATGAGCAGTTCTTC
>NA|TRBD1|16|TRBV9|TRBJ2-2
CASSANRGLNTGELFF
TGTGCCAGCAGCGCTAACAGGGGGCTCAACACCGGGGAGCTGTTTTTT
>once|NA|14|TRBV7-3|TRBJ1-1
CASSPGPLGTEAFF
TGTGCCAGCAGCCCGGGGCCGCTGGGCACTGAAGCTTTCTTT
>NA|NA|14|TRBV5-1|TRBJ1-3
CASSDSRSGNTIYF
TGCGCCAGCAGTGATTCTCGGTCCGGAAACACCATATATTTT
>NA|NA|13|TRBV27|TRBJ1-5
CASSWTENQPQHF
TGTGCCAGCAGTTGGACAGAGAATCAGCCCCAGCATTTT
>NA|NA|15|TRBV7-6|TRBJ2-7
CASSLASGGCYEQYF
TGTGCCAGCAGCTTAGCTTCCGGGGGATGTTACGAGCAGTACTTC
>NA|NA|12|TRBV10-3|TRBJ1-1
CAAGEDRSEAFF
TGTGCCGCCGGAGAGGACCGGTCTGAAGCTTTCTTT
>once|TRBD1|20|TRBV23-1|TRBJ2-1
CASSQAGRDRGRSSYNEQFF
TGCGCCAGCAGTCAGGCGGGCCGGGACAGGGGGCGCTCCTCCTACAATGAGCAGTTCTTC
>NA|NA|17|TRBV5-4|TRBJ1-2
CASSLGGGSPRFAGYTF
TGTGCCAGCAGCTTGGGTGGAGGGTCGCCACGTTTCGCTGGCTACACCTTC
>NA|NA|13|TRBV6-5|TRBJ2-7
CASSYGLGLEQYF
TGTGCCAGCAGTTACGGGTTAGGGCTCGAGCAGTACTTC
>NA|NA|9|TRBV20-1|TRBJ2-3
CSAVDTQYF
TGCAGTGCCGTAGATACGCAGTATTTT
>NA|NA|16|TRBV28|TRBJ1-5
CASSSSWTGSNQPQHF
TGTGCCAGCAGTTCAAGTTGGACGGGGAGCAATCAGCCCCAGCATTTT
>NA|NA|12|TRBV28|TRBJ1-2
CASSTGIYGYTF
TGTGCCAGCAGTACAGGGATCTATGGCTACACCTTC
>NA|NA|13|TRBV11-3|TRBJ2-1
CASSTGPGNEQFF
TGTGCCAGCAGCACCGGACCAGGCAATGAGCAGTTCTTC
>NA|NA|14|TRBV19|TRBJ2-1
CASNIQGRMNEQFF
TGTGCCAGTAATATCCAGGGAAGAATGAATGAGCAGTTCTTC
>NA|NA|17|TRBV19|TRBJ1-3
CARPTWQGASRGNTIYF
TGTGCCAGACCAACCTGGCAAGGGGCCAGTCGAGGAAACACCATATATTTT
>NA|NA|16|TRBV19|TRBJ2-2
CASSIGTDSSTGELFF
TGTGCCAGTAGTATTGGTACGGACAGTAGCACCGGGGAGCTGTTTTTT
>NA|TRBD1|15|TRBV4-1|TRBJ2-1
CASSQWGEVGTGKFF
TGCGCCAGCAGCCAATGGGGGGAAGTCGGGACAGGGAAGTTCTTC
>NA|TRBD1|14|TRBV5-6|TRBJ1-2
CASSSGQGNYGYTF
TGTGCCAGCAGCTCTGGACAGGGGAACTATGGCTACACCTTC
>NA|TRBD1|13|TRBV5-1|TRBJ1-2
CASRLDRENGYTF
TGCGCCAGCCGACTGGACAGGGAGAATGGCTACACCTTC
>NA|NA|14|TRBV4-1|TRBJ1-4
CASSQGHIREKLFF
TGCGCCAGCAGCCAAGGTCACATCCGGGAAAAACTGTTTTTT
>NA|TRBD1|17|TRBV14|TRBJ2-3
CASSQVVGTGIGDTQYF
TGTGCCAGCAGCCAAGTTGTGGGGACAGGGATCGGAGATACGCAGTATTTT
>NA|NA|13|TRBV5-4|TRBJ2-3
CASQDLSTDTQYF
TGTGCCAGCCAGGATCTTAGCACAGATACGCAGTATTTT
>few|NA|14|TRBV4-3|TRBJ1-1
CASSPKDVGTEAFF
TGCGCCAGCAGCCCCAAGGACGTGGGCACTGAAGCTTTCTTT
>NA|NA|17|TRBV28|TRBJ2-1
CASSFPSGGGSIYEQFF
TGTGCCAGCAGTTTCCCATCAGGGGGAGGGAGTATCTATGAGCAGTTCTTC
>NA|NA|13|TRBV6-6|TRBJ1-2
CASDGSRGGGYTF
TGTGCCAGCGACGGGTCTCGGGGAGGCGGCTACACCTTC
>NA|NA|15|TRBV9|TRBJ1-3
CASSVARGSGNTIYF
TGTGCCAGCAGCGTAGCTCGGGGTTCTGGAAACACCATATATTTT
>NA|NA|14|TRBV27|TRBJ1-2
CASSDMGFNYGYTF
TGTGCCAGCAGTGACATGGGCTTTAACTATGGCTACACCTTC
>NA|NA|10|TRBV28|TRBJ2-1
CASSDNEQFF
TGTGCCAGCAGTGACAATGAGCAGTTCTTC
>many|NA|9|TRBV10-1|TRBJ1-2
CASQDGYTF
TGCGCCAGCCAAGACGGCTACACCTTC
>NA|TRBD2|15|TRBV6-5|TRBJ2-1
CASCPSGGGPNEQFF
TGTGCCAGTTGCCCCAGCGGGGGGGGGCCCAATGAGCAGTTCTTC
>NA|NA|17|TRBV28|TRBJ2-6
CASAPTLGLTGANVLTF
TGTGCCAGCGCGCCGACCTTAGGGTTGACTGGGGCCAACGTCCTGACTTTC
>NA|NA|12|TRBV10-1|TRBJ2-1
CASSDPNRRQFF
TGCGCCAGCAGTGACCCCAACAGGAGGCAGTTCTTC
>NA|NA|14|TRBV5-1|TRBJ1-1
CASSLGSGNTEAFF
TGCGCCAGCAGCTTGGGCAGCGGCAACACTGAAGCTTTCTTT
>once|NA|14|TRBV28|TRBJ1-1
CASRRKNMGTEAFF
TGTGCCAGCAGGCGAAAAAATATGGGGACTGAAGCTTTCTTT
>NA|NA|13|TRBV5-4|TRBJ2-3
CASSFGGTDTQYF
TGTGCCAGCAGCTTCGGCGGGACCGATACGCAGTATTTT
>NA|TRBD1|19|TRBV28|TRBJ2-7
CASSLLMGQGAKLTYEQYF
TGTGCCAGCAGTTTACTTATGGGGCAGGGGGCGAAACTCACCTACGAGCAGTACTTC
>NA|NA|14|TRBV4-1|TRBJ1-2
CASSQEPSSYGYTF
TGCGCCAGCAGCCAAGAGCCTTCCAGCTATGGCTACACCTTC
>NA|TRBD2|15|TRBV4-2|TRBJ2-3
CASSQATSGSDTQYF
TGTGCCAGCAGCCAAGCTACTAGCGGGAGCGATACGCAGTATTTT
>once|NA|14|TRBV5-1|TRBJ1-1
CASSLAQTNAEAFF
TGCGCCAGCAGCTTGGCCCAGACGAACGCTGAAGCTTTCTTT